Described below is a single TCR beta chain sequence and its context. The target antigen is unknown. Scientists recovered RNA and DNA together from around 20-30 mg of unsorted bulk tissue. Enrolled patients were chronically infected with HBV and treatment-naive. This record belongs to a study of tumor-infiltrating lymphocytes in primary liver carcinoma. About the study: Both sexes were represented among patients, who were 30 to 69 years old.

The study's findings and limits: A significantly higher top-250-clone fraction was found in tumors than in blood (p = 0.039).

From 500 ng of total RNA, TCR beta-specific cDNA was reverse-transcribed using a constant-region primer. Each TCR beta library was derived from three nested multiplex PCR rounds that employed slightly modified ARM-PCR. It was with TRBV1-TRBV30 forward primers and a C-beta reverse primer that the first two PCR rounds were run, at about 10 cycles each. TCRdb re-derived calls from the multiplex PCR reads in MiXCR, one entry per CDR3 protein. The table shows 90,000 to 150,000 distinct CDR3 sequences, with around 65% occurring only once. CDR3 length equals 16 residues. The junction had 7 bases not matched to a gene; V was cut back by 4 bases and J by 3 bases. Germline values: CDR1 SGHRS, CDR2 YFSETQ.

This sequence originates from a woman in her fifties or sixties with primary liver carcinoma and hepatitis B virus infection. The sequencing input was tumor-adjacent normal liver tissue. This sequence joins TRBV5-1 and TRBJ2-2; 9 bases match TRBD2. The DNA of the CDR3 is TGCGCCAGCAGCCCCCTCGCGGGAGGGGACACCGGGGAGCTGTTTTTT. Amino acid sequence: CASSPLAGGDTGELFF.